A single sample gave rise to the 20 T cell receptor beta chains below, sequenced in a study of blood T cell repertoires in COVID-19. Data came from immunoSEQ multiplex PCR; TCRdb stores just in-frame clones and leaves some out. Altogether about 280,000 clones are present, roughly 85% being singletons, with the ten largest covering 9.4%. Sequenced: peripheral blood. The source of these receptors is a woman aged 45 to 65 who had recovered from COVID-19.

V is TRBV5-6 and J is TRBJ1-1; D might be TRBD1 (5 bases). V lost 4 bases, J lost 0 bases, and 16 bases lay in between. This CDR3 has 16 amino acids. Germline loops: CDR1 SGHDT, CDR2 YYEEEE. In nucleotides, the CDR3 is TGTGCCAGCAGCAAACTGACAGCTTACCTGAACACTGAAGCTTTCTTT. Protein product: CASSKLTAYLNTEAFF. The full variable domain, its missing parts supplied by reference TRBV5-6 and TRBJ1-1, is DAGVTQSPTHLIKTRGQQVTLRCSPKSGHDTVSWYQQALGQGPQFIFQYYEEEERQRGNFPDRFSGHQFPNYSSELNVNALLLGDSALYLCASSKLTAYLNTEAFFGQGTRLTVV.

The rearrangement links TRBV12-3 or TRBV12-4 to TRBJ2-7; D is unresolved. Deletions cut 7 bases from V and 1 base from J, with 8 bases between. This CDR3 is built from 12 residues. In DNA, the CDR3 is TGTGCCAGCAATCGAGGATCCTACGAGCAGTACTTC. Protein: CASNRGSYEQYF.

CDR3 region: CASSREQGEYNYGYTF. The CDR3 coding sequence is TGTGCCAGCAGTCGAGAACAGGGGGAGTATAACTATGGCTACACCTTC. The gene calls are TRBV5-4 and TRBJ1-2, with TRBD1 matching 8 bases. Germline CDR1 SGHNT, CDR2 YYREEE (reference sequence). V gave up 5 bases and J gave up 1 base; unmatched junction bases: 10. The CDR3 contains 16 residues.

The chain is built from TRBV14 and TRBJ1-1; the D is unclear. Trimming pared 0 bases from V and 0 bases from J, leaving 23 bases between. CDR1 is SGHDN and CDR2 is FVKESK in the germline V gene. The CDR3 runs to 20 residues. The CDR3 sequence is CASSQDPIFKGLGLNTEAFF. The CDR3 DNA is TGTGCCAGCAGCCAAGACCCCATTTTCAAAGGACTAGGGCTGAACACTGAAGCTTTCTTT.

This sequence joins TRBV24-1 and TRBJ1-5, with a possible D match to TRBD1 (5 bases). CDR3 size: 14 residues. The V and J ends lost 4 bases and 6 bases respectively, with 12 bases between them. CDR1 is KGHDR and CDR2 is SFDVKD in the germline V gene. The CDR3 loop reads CATSDPGSGQPQHF. The CDR3 DNA is TGTGCCACCAGTGACCCAGGGTCGGGTCAGCCCCAGCATTTT.

The chain is built from TRBV7-2 and TRBJ2-7; 13 bases are shared with TRBD2. This CDR3 has 16 amino acids. The V gene end was trimmed by 4 bases and the J gene end by 6 bases; junction bases not matched to a gene: 9. In germline, CDR1 is SGHTA, CDR2 FQGNSA. CDR3 sequence: CASSSRTSGGVFEQYF. The CDR3 nucleotides are TGTGCCAGCAGCTCTCGGACTAGCGGGGGTGTCTTCGAGCAGTACTTC.

The J gene is TRBJ1-1, the V gene TRBV19; D possibly corresponds to TRBD1 (5 bases). CDR1 and CDR2 from the germline V gene are LNHDA and SQIVND (reference sequence). The CDR3 covers 14 residues. Trimming took 9 bases from V and 1 from J, leaving 15 bases between them. As DNA, the CDR3 is TGTGCCAGCCTAGTATGGGGGGAGAACACTGAAGCTTTCTTT. It encodes CASLVWGENTEAFF.

About this clone itself: Within the sample, other DNA sequences also encode this same CDR3. V usage is TRBV7-2 and J usage is TRBJ2-5; D gene uncertain. Per the germline V gene, CDR1 is SGHTA and CDR2 is FQGNSA. The ends were cut back, 0 bases at V and 1 base at J, with 6 bases in the middle. CDR3 length: 14 amino acids. The CDR3: CASSLAQAQETQYF. The DNA for the CDR3 is TGTGCCAGCAGCTTAGCGCAGGCCCAAGAGACCCAGTACTTC. Full variable domain (rest looked up from reference TRBV7-2 and TRBJ2-5): GAGVSQSPSNKVTEKGKDVELRCDPISGHTALYWYRQSLGQGLEFLIYFQGNSAPDKSGLPSDRFSAERTGGSVSTLTIQRTQQEDSAVYLCASSLAQAQETQYFGPGTRLLVL.

A few counts support this clone. The chain combines TRBV28 with TRBJ1-1; possibly TRBD1 for D (6 bases). Germline V gene lookup returns CDR1 MDHEN and CDR2 SYDVKM. V was cut by 2 bases and J by 5 bases, with 12 bases left in between. The CDR3 length is 14 residues. CDR3 region: CASSLDGGETEAFF. DNA for the CDR3: TGTGCCAGCAGTTTAGATGGGGGCGAGACTGAAGCTTTCTTT.

This clone was observed at least ten times. The identical CDR3 is also encoded by other nucleotide sequences in the sample. V and J are TRBV7-2 and TRBJ1-5, with a possible D match to TRBD1 (6 bases). Trimming removed 5 bases from V and 1 base from J, with 12 bases in between. From germline, CDR1 is SGHTA and CDR2 FQGNSA. There are 15 residues in the CDR3. CDR3 bases: TGTGCCAGCAGCCCCCTCAGGGGAAGCAATCAGCCCCAGCATTTT. Encoded protein: CASSPLRGSNQPQHF.

The V and J genes are TRBV29-1 and TRBJ2-7; D is unresolved. CDR1 is SQVTM, CDR2 ANQGSEA, per germline. With 4 bases removed from V and 1 base from J, the gap between germline ends came to 5 bases. This CDR3 has 11 residues. This chain's CDR3 is CSVGASYEQYF. CDR3 DNA: TGCAGCGTTGGTGCGTCCTACGAGCAGTACTTC.

This chain connects TRBV3-1 (or the pseudogene TRBV3-2) to TRBJ2-7; possible D gene TRBD2, 7 bases. The germline V gene encodes CDR1 LGHDT and CDR2 YNNKEL (reference sequence). V shed 0 bases and J shed 9 bases, with 15 bases lying between them. CDR3 length: 14 residues. CDR3 nucleotide sequence: TGTGCCAGCAGCCAAGATTGGCGGGGGCCTGCGCAGTACTTC. Its translation: CASSQDWRGPAQYF.

The chain carries TRBV9 and TRBJ1-6; TRBD1 agrees at 8 bases. This CDR3 spans 16 amino acids. With 2 bases clipped from V and 6 bases from J, the junction kept 7 bases outside the gene matches. Germline V gene data show CDR1 as SGDLS and CDR2 as YYNGEE. The CDR3 loop reads CASSVRTGGRNSPLHF. The CDR3 coding sequence is TGTGCCAGCAGCGTCCGTACAGGGGGACGTAATTCACCCCTCCACTTT.

The CDR3 nucleotides are TGTGCCAGCAGCCCTGGCGGGCAGAGTCAGACCCAGTACTTC. Translated, it gives CASSPGGQSQTQYF. The J gene is TRBJ2-5, the V gene TRBV4-2; a weak D match, TRBD2 (5 bases). Trimming removed 4 bases at V and 6 bases at J, with 15 bases between. The germline gives CDR1 LGHNA, CDR2 YNFKEQ. The CDR3 sequence is 14 residues long.

The V call is TRBV9, the J call TRBJ2-2; tentatively, D is TRBD2 (6 bases). Germline V CDR1 and CDR2: SGDLS, YYNGEE. V lost 3 bases and J lost 6, with 21 bases in between. The CDR3 is 17 residues long. CDR3 coding DNA: TGTGCCAGCAGCGCCTCGACTAGTCCGAGTCCGTCCGGGGAGCTGTTTTTT. Its translation: CASSASTSPSPSGELFF.

The CDR3 DNA follows: TGCGCCAGCAGTTTAGGAGGGTATAGCAATCAGCCCCAGCATTTT. This encodes CASSLGGYSNQPQHF. This chain connects TRBV5-1 to TRBJ1-5, with no clear D. Deletions cut 5 bases from V and 0 bases from J, with 12 bases between. The length of the CDR3 is 15 residues. CDR1 and CDR2 from the germline V gene are SGHRS and YFSETQ. The entire variable domain, with the rest obtained from reference TRBV5-1 and TRBJ1-5, is as follows: KAGVTQTPRYLIKTRGQQVTLSCSPISGHRSVSWYQQTPGQGLQFLFEYFSETQRNKGNFPGRFSGRQFSNSRSEMNVSTLELGDSALYLCASSLGGYSNQPQHFGDGTRLSIL.

This clone was seen once. The J gene is TRBJ1-5, the V gene TRBV19; TRBD1 might be the D (5 bases). The germline V gene encodes CDR1 LNHDA and CDR2 SQIVND (reference sequence). The germline V and J ends were trimmed by 1 base and 4 bases, with 8 bases remaining between them. This CDR3 has 14 residues. CDR3 bases: TGTGCCAGTAGTATAGGGCGGGGGAATCAGCCCCAGCATTTT. As protein: CASSIGRGNQPQHF.

The V call is TRBV3-1 (or the pseudogene TRBV3-2), the J call TRBJ2-3, with 9 positions matching TRBD2. The junction had 8 bases not matched to a gene; V was cut back by 8 bases and J by 2 bases. There are 15 residues in the CDR3. Germline values: CDR1 LGHDT, CDR2 YNNKEL (reference sequence). CDR3 nucleotide sequence: TGTGCCAGCGGGCGGAGCGGGGGGTACACAGATACGCAGTATTTT. Encoded protein: CASGRSGGYTDTQYF.

The rearrangement links TRBV27 to TRBJ2-7, with D perhaps TRBD1 (5 bases). Germline V CDR1 and CDR2: MNHEY, SMNVEV (reference sequence). This CDR3 has 14 residues. With 6 bases removed from V and 7 bases from J, the gap between germline ends came to 19 bases. CDR3 nucleotide sequence: TGTGCCAGCAGATCGGTTGGGGCAGGGCGGGAGCAGTACTTC. This sequence encodes CASRSVGAGREQYF.

The chain carries TRBV2 and TRBJ1-6; 10 nucleotides line up with TRBD1. This CDR3 has 14 residues. CDR1 is SNHLY, CDR2 FYNNEI, per germline. V was pared by 7 bases and J by 9 bases, with 6 bases of the junction left unmatched. CDR3 DNA sequence: TGTGCCAGCACGGTGGGACAGGGGACTTCACCCCTCCACTTT. This sequence encodes CASTVGQGTSPLHF.